This is a list of T cell receptor beta chains from one sample in a study of esophageal squamous cell carcinoma tumors. MiXCR, applied by TCRdb to the 5' RACE reads, yields one record per CDR3 protein. The sample table sets out around 40 distinct CDR3 sequences. The sequenced sample consisted of tumor tissue. The receptors stem from a man aged 45 to 79 with esophageal squamous cell carcinoma. The CDR3 runs from the conserved cysteine through the conserved F or W. The D gene is left open where the match is weak. Size values are once, few and many counts, or a class for expanded clones, and some rows have none.

j_call: TRBJ2-1; clone_size: NA; v_call: TRBV2; d_call: TRBD2; cdr3_aa: CASRPIWGLAESDEQFF; cdr3_nt: TGTGCCAGCAGGCCGATATGGGGACTAGCGGAGAGCGATGAGCAGTTCTTC
j_call: TRBJ2-3; clone_size: NA; v_call: TRBV2; d_call: NA; cdr3_aa: CASSEGYTQYF; cdr3_nt: TGTGCCAGCAGTGAGGGGTATACGCAGTATTTT
j_call: TRBJ2-5; clone_size: NA; v_call: TRBV10-2; d_call: NA; cdr3_aa: CASSPGDGETQYF; cdr3_nt: TGCGCCAGCAGCCCAGGGGACGGCGAGACCCAGTACTTC
j_call: TRBJ2-2; clone_size: NA; v_call: TRBV4-2; d_call: NA; cdr3_aa: CASSGGMGAGELFF; cdr3_nt: TGTGCCAGCAGCGGGGGAATGGGAGCCGGGGAGCTGTTTTTT
j_call: TRBJ1-2; clone_size: NA; v_call: TRBV6-2/TRBV6-3; d_call: NA; cdr3_aa: CASSYSNGYGYTF; cdr3_nt: TGTGCCAGCAGTTACTCGAACGGCTATGGCTACACCTTC
j_call: TRBJ1-2; clone_size: hyperexpanded; v_call: TRBV4-1; d_call: NA; cdr3_aa: CASSQDLSNYGYTF; cdr3_nt: TGCGCCAGCAGCCAAGACCTGTCTAACTATGGCTACACCTTC
j_call: TRBJ2-7; clone_size: hyperexpanded; v_call: TRBV10-1; d_call: NA; cdr3_aa: CASSTGTYEQYF; cdr3_nt: TGCGCCAGCAGCACCGGGACCTACGAGCAGTACTTC
j_call: TRBJ1-1; clone_size: NA; v_call: TRBV16; d_call: NA; cdr3_aa: CASSQIQVQGAFF; cdr3_nt: TGTGCCAGCAGCCAAATCCAGGTCCAGGGAGCTTTCTTT
j_call: TRBJ2-2; clone_size: few; v_call: TRBV7-8; d_call: TRBD1; cdr3_aa: CASSPFPGGTSGELFF; cdr3_nt: TGTGCCAGCAGCCCTTTCCCAGGGGGTACTTCCGGGGAGCTGTTTTTT
j_call: TRBJ2-3; clone_size: hyperexpanded; v_call: TRBV5-4; d_call: TRBD1; cdr3_aa: CASSLRTGQDTQYF; cdr3_nt: TGTGCCAGCAGCCTTAGGACAGGGCAGGATACGCAGTATTTT